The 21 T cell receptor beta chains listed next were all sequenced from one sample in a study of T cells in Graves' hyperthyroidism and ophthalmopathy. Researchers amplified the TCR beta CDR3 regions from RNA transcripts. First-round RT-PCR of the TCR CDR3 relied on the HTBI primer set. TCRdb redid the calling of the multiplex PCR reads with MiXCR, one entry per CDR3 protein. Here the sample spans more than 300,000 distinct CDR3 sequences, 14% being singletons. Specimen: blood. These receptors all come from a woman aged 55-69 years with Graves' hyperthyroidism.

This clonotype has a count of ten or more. CDR3 sequence reads: CASRGLAGLDGELFF. CDR3 nucleotide sequence: TGCGCCAGCAGGGGCTTAGCGGGATTGGACGGGGAGCTGTTTTTT. This chain connects TRBV5-1 to TRBJ2-2; TRBD2 matches 8 bases. The V gene's germline CDR1 is SGHRS and CDR2 YFSETQ. The CDR3 has 15 residues. The V and J ends lost 5 bases and 7 bases, in that order; junction bases with no gene match: 10.

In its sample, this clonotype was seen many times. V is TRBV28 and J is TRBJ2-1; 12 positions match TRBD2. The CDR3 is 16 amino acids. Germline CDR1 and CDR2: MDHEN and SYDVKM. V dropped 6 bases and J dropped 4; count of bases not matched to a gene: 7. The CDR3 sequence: CASSPPTSGSYNEQFF. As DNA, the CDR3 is TGTGCCAGCAGCCCGCCGACTAGCGGGAGTTACAATGAGCAGTTCTTC.

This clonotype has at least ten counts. The CDR3 here is CASSLWSHGNSYEQYF. The CDR3, as DNA: TGTGCCAGCAGCCTCTGGTCCCACGGGAACTCCTACGAGCAGTACTTC. The chain has TRBV28 and TRBJ2-7; possibly TRBD2 for D (5 bases). Germline CDR1 MDHEN, CDR2 SYDVKM. This CDR3 has 16 residues. The ends were cut back, 6 bases at V and 0 bases at J, with 18 bases in the middle.

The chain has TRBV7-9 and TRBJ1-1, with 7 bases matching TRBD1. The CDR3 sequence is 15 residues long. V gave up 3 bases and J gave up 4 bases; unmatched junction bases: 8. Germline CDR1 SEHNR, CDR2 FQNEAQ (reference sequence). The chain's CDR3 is CASSLVGGGSTEAFF. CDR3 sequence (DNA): TGTGCCAGCAGCTTGGTAGGGGGCGGTAGCACTGAAGCTTTCTTT.

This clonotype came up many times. The CDR3 reads CSARDWTGRDQPQHF. Here the CDR3 DNA reads TGCAGTGCTAGAGACTGGACAGGGAGGGATCAGCCCCAGCATTTT. The chain carries TRBV20-1 and TRBJ1-5; 8 positions match TRBD1. Germline loops: CDR1 DFQATT, CDR2 SNEGSKA (reference sequence). The ends lost 0 bases at V and 5 bases at J; junction bases unmatched: 6. The CDR3 loop spans 15 amino acids.

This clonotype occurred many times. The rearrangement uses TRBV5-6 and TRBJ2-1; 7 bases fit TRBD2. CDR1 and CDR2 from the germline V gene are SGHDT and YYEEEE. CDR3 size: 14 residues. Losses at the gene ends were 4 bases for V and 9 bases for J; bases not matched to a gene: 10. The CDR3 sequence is CASSPGGERGEQFF. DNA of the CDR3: TGTGCCAGCAGCCCTGGGGGGGAGCGTGGTGAGCAGTTCTTC.

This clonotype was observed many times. CDR3: CASSFRDTAYEQYF. The CDR3 bases are TGTGCCAGCAGCTTCCGGGACACCGCCTACGAGCAGTACTTC. This sequence joins TRBV7-2 and TRBJ2-7, with D possibly TRBD1 on 6 matching bases. This CDR3 contains 14 residues. The germline V gene has CDR1 SGHTA and CDR2 FQGNSA. Trimming took off 3 bases at V and 2 bases at J, with 11 bases between the two ends.

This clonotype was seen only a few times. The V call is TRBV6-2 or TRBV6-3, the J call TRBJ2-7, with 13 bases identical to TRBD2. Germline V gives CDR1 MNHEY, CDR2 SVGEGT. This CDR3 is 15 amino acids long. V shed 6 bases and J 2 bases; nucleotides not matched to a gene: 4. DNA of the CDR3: TGTGCCAGCAGCGACGGGACTAGCGGGACCTACGAGCAGTACTTC. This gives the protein CASSDGTSGTYEQYF.

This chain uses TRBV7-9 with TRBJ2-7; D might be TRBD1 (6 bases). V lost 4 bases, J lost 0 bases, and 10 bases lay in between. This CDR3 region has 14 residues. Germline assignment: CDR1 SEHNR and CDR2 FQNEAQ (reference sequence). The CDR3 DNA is TGTGCCAGCAGCTCGGACAGAGCCTCCTACGAGCAGTACTTC. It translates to CASSSDRASYEQYF.

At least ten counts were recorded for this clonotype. CDR3 in DNA: TGTGCCAGCAGTTATGCCGGGACAGGGTATCTCGAGCAGTACTTC. It codes for CASSYAGTGYLEQYF. V gene TRBV6-1 combines with J gene TRBJ2-7, with 9 bases lining up with TRBD1. This CDR3 is 15 amino acids long. J was trimmed by 6 bases and V by 5 bases; bases with no gene match: 11. CDR1 and CDR2 from the germline V gene are MNHNS and SASEGT.

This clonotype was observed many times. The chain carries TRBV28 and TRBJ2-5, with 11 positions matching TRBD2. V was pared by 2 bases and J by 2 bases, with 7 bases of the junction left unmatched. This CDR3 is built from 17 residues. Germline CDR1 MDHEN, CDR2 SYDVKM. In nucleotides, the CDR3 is TGTGCCAGCAGTTTACCCGGGGGACTAGCGGTACAAGAGACCCAGTACTTC. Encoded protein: CASSLPGGLAVQETQYF.

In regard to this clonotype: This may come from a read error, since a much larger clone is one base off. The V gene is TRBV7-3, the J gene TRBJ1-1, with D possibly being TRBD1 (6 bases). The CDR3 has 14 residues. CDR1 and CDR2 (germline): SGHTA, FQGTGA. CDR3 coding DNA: TGTGCCAGCAGCTCCAGGGGACGCGAGACTGAAGCTCTCTTT. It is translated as CASSSRGRETEALF.

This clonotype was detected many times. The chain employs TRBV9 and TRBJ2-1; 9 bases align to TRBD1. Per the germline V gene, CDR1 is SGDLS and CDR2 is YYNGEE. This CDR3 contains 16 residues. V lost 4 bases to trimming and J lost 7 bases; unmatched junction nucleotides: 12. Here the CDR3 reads CASSPLGGQGYNEQFF. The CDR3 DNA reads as TGTGCCAGCAGCCCCCTGGGGGGACAGGGATATAATGAGCAGTTCTTC. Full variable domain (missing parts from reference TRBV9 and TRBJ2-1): DSGVTQTPKHLITATGQRVTLRCSPRSGDLSVYWYQQSLDQGLQFLIQYYNGEERAKGNILERFSAQQFPDLHSELNLSSLELGDSALYFCASSPLGGQGYNEQFFGPGTRLTVL.

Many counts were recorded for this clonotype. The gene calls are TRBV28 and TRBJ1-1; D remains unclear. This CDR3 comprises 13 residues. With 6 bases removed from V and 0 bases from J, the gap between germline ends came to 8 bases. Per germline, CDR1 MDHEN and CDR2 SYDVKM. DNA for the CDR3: TGTGCCAGCAGAAGAGAAATGAACACTGAAGCTTTCTTT. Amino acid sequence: CASRREMNTEAFF.

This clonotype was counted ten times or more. CDR3 DNA sequence: TGTGCCAGCAGCGGGGGGGCCACTGAAGCTTTCTTT. Amino acid sequence: CASSGGATEAFF. This chain connects TRBV9 to TRBJ1-1, with a tentative D call TRBD1 (6 bases). The CDR3 is 12 amino acids. From germline, CDR1 is SGDLS and CDR2 YYNGEE. Trimming pared 3 bases from V and 4 bases from J, leaving 7 bases between.

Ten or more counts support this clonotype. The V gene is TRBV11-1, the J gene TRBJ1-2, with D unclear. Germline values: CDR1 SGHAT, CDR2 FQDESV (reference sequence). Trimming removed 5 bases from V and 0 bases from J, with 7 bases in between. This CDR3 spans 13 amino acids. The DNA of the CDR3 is TGTGCCAGCAGCGTTTCTACTAACTATGGCTACACCTTC. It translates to CASSVSTNYGYTF.

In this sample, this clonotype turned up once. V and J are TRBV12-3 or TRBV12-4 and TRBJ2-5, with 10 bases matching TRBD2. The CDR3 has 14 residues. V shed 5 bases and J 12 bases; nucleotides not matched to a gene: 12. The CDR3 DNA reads TGTGCCAGCAGTCCCCTCCGGCTAGCGGGAGTAGAGTACTTC. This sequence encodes CASSPLRLAGVEYF.

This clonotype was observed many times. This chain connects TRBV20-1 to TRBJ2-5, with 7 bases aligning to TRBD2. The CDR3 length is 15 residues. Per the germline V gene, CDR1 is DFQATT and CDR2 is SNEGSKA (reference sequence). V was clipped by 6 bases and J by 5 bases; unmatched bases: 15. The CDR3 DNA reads TGCAGTGCCCGAGCTAGGGACTATCGCAGGGAGACCCAGTACTTC. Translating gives CSARARDYRRETQYF.

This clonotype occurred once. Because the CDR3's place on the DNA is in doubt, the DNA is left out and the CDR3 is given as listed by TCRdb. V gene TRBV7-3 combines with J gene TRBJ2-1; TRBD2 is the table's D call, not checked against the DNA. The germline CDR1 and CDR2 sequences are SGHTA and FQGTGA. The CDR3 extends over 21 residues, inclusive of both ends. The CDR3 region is CASSFYICSARRTSGNNEQFF.

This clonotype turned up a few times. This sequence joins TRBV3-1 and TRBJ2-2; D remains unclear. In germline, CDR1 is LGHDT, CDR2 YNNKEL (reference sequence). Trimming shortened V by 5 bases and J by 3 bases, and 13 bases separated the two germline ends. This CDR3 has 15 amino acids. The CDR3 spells CASSIPPHDTGELFF. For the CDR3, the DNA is TGTGCCAGCAGCATCCCACCTCACGACACCGGGGAGCTGTTTTTT.

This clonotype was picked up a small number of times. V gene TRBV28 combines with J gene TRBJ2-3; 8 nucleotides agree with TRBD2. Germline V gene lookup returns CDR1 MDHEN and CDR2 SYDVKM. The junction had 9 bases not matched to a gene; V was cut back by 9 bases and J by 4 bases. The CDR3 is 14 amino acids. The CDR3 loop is CASTSGSRSDTQYF. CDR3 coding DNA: TGTGCCAGTACCAGCGGGAGCCGATCAGATACGCAGTATTTT.